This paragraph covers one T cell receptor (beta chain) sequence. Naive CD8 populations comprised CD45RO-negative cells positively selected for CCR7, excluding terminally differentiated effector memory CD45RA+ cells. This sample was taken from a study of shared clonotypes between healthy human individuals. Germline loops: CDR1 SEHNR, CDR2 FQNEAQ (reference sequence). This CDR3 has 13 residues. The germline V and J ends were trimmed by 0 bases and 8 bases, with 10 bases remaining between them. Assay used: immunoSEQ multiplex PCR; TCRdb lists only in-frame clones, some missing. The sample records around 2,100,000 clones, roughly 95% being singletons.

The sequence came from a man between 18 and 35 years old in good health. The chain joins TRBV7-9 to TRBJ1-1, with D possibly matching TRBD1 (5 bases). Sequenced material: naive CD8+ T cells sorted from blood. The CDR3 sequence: CASSLADTTEAFF. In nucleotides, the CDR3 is TGTGCCAGCAGCTTAGCGGACACCACAGAAGCTTTCTTT.